The 5 T cell receptor beta chains reported below all come from one sample, sequenced in a study of blood T cells in healthy people across ages. Combining a sample-barcoded 5' primer with a J-beta primer mix, a second PCR ran for 7 to 11 cycles. One entry per CDR3 protein, called by TCRdb with MiXCR from the 5' RACE reads. The sample lists 550,000 to 750,000 distinct CDR3 sequences; around 20% were seen once. The sample taken for sequencing was blood. All receptors derive from a man between 70 and 80 years old in good health.

This clonotype was counted between two and nine times. V gene TRBV7-2 combines with J gene TRBJ2-5; TRBD2 agrees at 14 bases. The CDR3 covers 19 residues. Germline trimming cut 1 base from V and 2 bases from J; bases unmatched to any gene: 9. Germline-derived CDR1 and CDR2 are SGHTA and FQGNSA. CDR3 loop: CASSLVPRLAGGKQETQYF. The CDR3 DNA sequence: TGTGCCAGCAGCTTAGTGCCCCGACTAGCGGGAGGGAAGCAAGAGACCCAGTACTTC. The complete variable domain, with remaining parts taken from reference TRBV7-2 and TRBJ2-5, reads GAGVSQSPSNKVTEKGKDVELRCDPISGHTALYWYRQSLGQGLEFLIYFQGNSAPDKSGLPSDRFSAERTGGSVSTLTIQRTQQEDSAVYLCASSLVPRLAGGKQETQYFGPGTRLLVL.

This clonotype was observed a few times. This rearrangement joins TRBV20-1 to TRBJ1-4, with D perhaps TRBD1 (6 bases). V lost 3 bases, J lost 2 bases, and 16 bases lay in between. Per germline, CDR1 DFQATT and CDR2 SNEGSKA (reference sequence). The CDR3 is made up of 16 amino acids. The CDR3 DNA reads as TGCAGTGCTAGGCCCCCGGGGGCGCCGACTAATGAAAAACTGTTTTTT. Translation: CSARPPGAPTNEKLFF.

This clonotype occurred a few times. The chain has TRBV29-1 and TRBJ2-3; D remains ambiguous. The CDR3 is 15 amino acids. Germline assignment: CDR1 SQVTM and CDR2 ANQGSEA. V was trimmed by 0 bases and J by 1 base, leaving 11 bases between them. CDR3 amino acids: CSVEDFQARTDTQYF. Written as DNA, the CDR3 is TGCAGCGTTGAAGATTTTCAGGCCCGCACAGATACGCAGTATTTT.

The J gene is TRBJ2-7, the V gene TRBV29-1; tentative D call: TRBD1 (6 bases). The germline V and J ends were trimmed by 5 bases and 5 bases, with 13 bases remaining between them. The CDR3 length is 12 residues. Germline V gives CDR1 SQVTM, CDR2 ANQGSEA. DNA for the CDR3: TGCAGCGTTAGCGCAGGGGAGAACGAGCAGTACTTC. Translating it yields CSVSAGENEQYF.

This clonotype appeared a few times. The chain combines TRBV12-3 or TRBV12-4 with TRBJ2-7; the D gene is possibly TRBD1 (5 bases). This CDR3 has 13 residues. Trimming took off 6 bases at V and 6 bases at J, with 15 bases between the two ends. The CDR3 sequence: CASSSVPQGEQYF. The CDR3 DNA follows: TGTGCCAGCAGCTCGGTCCCCCAGGGCGAGCAGTACTTC.